The 6 T cell receptor beta chains given below trace back to one sample, sequenced in a study of blood T cell repertoires in COVID-19. The protocol was immunoSEQ multiplex PCR, while the TCRdb copy is restricted to in-frame clones and leaves out a portion. In the table there are some 130,000 clones, more than 85% of which are singletons. The sample taken for sequencing was peripheral blood. The receptors originated from a man aged 55 to 70 with COVID-19, enrolled during active disease.

This clone was detected once. The chain uses TRBV7-6 and TRBJ1-1; 7 positions match TRBD1. The CDR3 runs 13 residues. Germline CDR1 reads SGHVS; CDR2 reads FNYEAQ. The trim removed 5 bases at V and 5 bases at J, leaving 5 bases unmatched. As DNA, the CDR3 is TGTGCCAGCAGCCCGACAGGGAGGACTGAAGCTTTCTTT. Protein product: CASSPTGRTEAFF.

The genes are TRBV7-8 and TRBJ2-1; 12 nucleotides match TRBD2. The CDR3 spans 20 residues. Looked up from germline, CDR1 is SGHVS and CDR2 is FQNEAQ. The junction had 21 bases not matched to a gene; V was cut back by 5 bases and J by 7 bases. CDR3 in amino acids: CASSPLPSGGASGVRNEQFF. CDR3 DNA sequence: TGTGCCAGCAGCCCCCTACCTAGCGGGGGGGCCTCAGGTGTAAGGAATGAGCAGTTCTTC.

This clone showed up just once. The chain has TRBV27 and TRBJ2-7; 12 bases are shared with TRBD1. Germline V gene sequence: CDR1 MNHEY, CDR2 SMNVEV (reference sequence). Trimming removed 7 bases from V and 6 bases from J; junction bases left unmatched: 7. The length of the CDR3 is 14 residues. Here the CDR3 reads CASKTGTGGFEQYF. CDR3 in DNA: TGTGCCAGCAAAACCGGGACAGGGGGCTTCGAGCAGTACTTC.

J is TRBJ2-3 and V is TRBV7-9; 8 bases align to TRBD2. Germline CDR1 is SEHNR and CDR2 is FQNEAQ (reference sequence). Trimming at V came to 3 bases and at J to 5 bases, leaving 7 bases not matched to a gene. This CDR3 contains 15 residues. The CDR3 loop is CASSLMAGGRDTQYF. For the CDR3, the DNA is TGTGCCAGCAGCTTGATGGCGGGGGGTCGAGATACGCAGTATTTT.

This clone was seen a handful of times. V and J are TRBV7-3 and TRBJ2-3; no clear D. V was pared by 2 bases and J by 6 bases, with 9 bases between. Germline CDR1 and CDR2: SGHTA and FQGTGA. The CDR3 is made up of 13 amino acids. CDR3 nucleotide sequence: TGTGCCAGCAGCTTAGACTTAGAGGATACGCAGTATTTT. This codes for CASSLDLEDTQYF.

The chain combines TRBV9 with TRBJ2-5; no clear D gene. Germline CDR1 and CDR2: SGDLS and YYNGEE. V dropped 0 bases and J dropped 2 bases, with 8 bases sitting between them. The CDR3 loop spans 14 amino acids. The CDR3, as DNA: TGTGCCAGCAGCGTAGCTACCGGGCAAGAGACCCAGTACTTC. It specifies CASSVATGQETQYF.